These 6 T cell receptor beta chains were all obtained from the same sample, sequenced in a study of cytomegalovirus exposure and HLA in healthy donors (dated 2017 in TCRdb). The library was generated by the immunoSEQ multiplex PCR assay. The multiplex PCR relied on a mix of 60 forward primers for TCR Vbeta segments and 13 reverse primers for TCR Jbeta segments. Imported from immuneACCESS, the table was reduced by TCRdb to in-frame sequences with V and J called. These copies leave out some clones; in studies compared against another copy, an unresolved V gene accounts for under half, and the cause of the remainder is not known. The sample has under 90,000 clones on record, roughly 76% of them singletons. 7% to 7.5% of the sample lies in the top ten. Sequenced: PBMCs. These receptors were collected from a woman aged 35 to 49 in good health and CMV-seronegative.

With regard to this clone: The junction differs from germline at one of its ends, possibly a read error. The chain links TRBV7-9 to TRBJ1-5; D not certain. There are 12 residues in the CDR3. Germline lookup yields CDR1 SEHNR and CDR2 FQNEAQ (reference sequence). The CDR3 region is CSSSLTDQPQHF. DNA of the CDR3: TGTTCCAGCAGCTTAACTGATCAGCCCCAGCATTTT.

J is TRBJ2-3 and V is TRBV5-1; 14 bases map to TRBD2. This CDR3 region has 18 residues. Losses at the gene ends were 4 bases for V and 3 bases for J; bases not matched to a gene: 10. Germline CDR1 SGHRS, CDR2 YFSETQ. The CDR3 DNA reads TGCGCCAGCAGCCCGACTAGCGGGGGGGCCGGTTTAACAGATACGCAGTATTTT. It encodes CASSPTSGGAGLTDTQYF.

V gene TRBV27 combines with J gene TRBJ2-7; 14 bases align to TRBD2. The length of the CDR3 is 14 residues. Germline lookup yields CDR1 MNHEY and CDR2 SMNVEV (reference sequence). V dropped 8 bases and J dropped 5; count of bases not matched to a gene: 5. The CDR3 sequence: CASRLAGGPDEQYF. The CDR3 nucleotides are TGTGCCAGCCGACTAGCGGGAGGGCCTGACGAGCAGTACTTC.

This sequence joins TRBV5-1 and TRBJ2-2; possible D gene TRBD2, 6 bases. The CDR3 spans 14 residues. Germline assignment: CDR1 SGHRS and CDR2 YFSETQ. V shed 0 bases and J shed 7 bases, with 10 bases lying between them. CDR3 protein: CASSLEGEVGELFF. CDR3 bases: TGCGCCAGCAGCTTGGAAGGGGAGGTCGGGGAGCTGTTTTTT. Full variable domain (remainder filled in from reference TRBV5-1 and TRBJ2-2): KAGVTQTPRYLIKTRGQQVTLSCSPISGHRSVSWYQQTPGQGLQFLFEYFSETQRNKGNFPGRFSGRQFSNSRSEMNVSTLELGDSALYLCASSLEGEVGELFFGEGSRLTVL.

The CDR3 here is CASIGHTEAFF. CDR3 in DNA: TGTGCCAGCATTGGGCACACTGAAGCTTTCTTT. The chain uses TRBV6-5 and TRBJ1-1; D gene ambiguous. The germline V gene encodes CDR1 MNHEY and CDR2 SVGAGI. The CDR3 runs 11 residues. The V end was cut by 7 bases, the J end by 3 bases, with 6 bases between.

The chain's CDR3 is CASSLRGSAIQYYGYTF. CDR3 bases: TGTGCCAGCAGCTTACGAGGGAGCGCGATACAGTACTATGGCTACACCTTC. V usage is TRBV13 and J usage is TRBJ1-2; D is unclear. Trimming left V 2 bases short and J 3 bases short, with 19 bases between. CDR3 length equals 17 residues. Germline CDR1 PRHDT, CDR2 FYEKMQ (reference sequence).